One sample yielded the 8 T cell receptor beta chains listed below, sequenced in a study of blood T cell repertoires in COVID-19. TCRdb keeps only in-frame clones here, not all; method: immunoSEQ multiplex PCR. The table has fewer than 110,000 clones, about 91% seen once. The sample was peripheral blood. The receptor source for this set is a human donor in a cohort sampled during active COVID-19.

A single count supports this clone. CDR3 nucleotide sequence: TGTGCCAGCAGCTTAGTTTCAACCGGGACAGGGTATGGCTACACCTTC. It is translated as CASSLVSTGTGYGYTF. The V call is TRBV7-2, the J call TRBJ1-2, with 9 bases aligning to TRBD1. The CDR3 has 16 residues. The trim removed 1 base at V and 5 bases at J, leaving 8 bases unmatched. CDR1 is SGHTA, CDR2 FQGNSA, per germline.

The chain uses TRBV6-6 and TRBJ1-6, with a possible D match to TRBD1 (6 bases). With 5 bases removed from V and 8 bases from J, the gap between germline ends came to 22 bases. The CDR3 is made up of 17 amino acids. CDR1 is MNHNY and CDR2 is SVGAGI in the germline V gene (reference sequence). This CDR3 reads CASSLGRASSGDSPLHF. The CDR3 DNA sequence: TGTGCCAGCAGTCTCGGCCGGGCCTCTTCAGGGGATTCACCCCTCCACTTT.

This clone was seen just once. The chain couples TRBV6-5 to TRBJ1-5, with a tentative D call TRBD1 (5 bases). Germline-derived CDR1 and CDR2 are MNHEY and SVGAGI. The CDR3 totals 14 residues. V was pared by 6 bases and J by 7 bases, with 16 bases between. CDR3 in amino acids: CASRIQGGGQPQHF. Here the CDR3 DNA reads TGTGCCAGCAGGATCCAGGGAGGCGGACAGCCCCAGCATTTT.

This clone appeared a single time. CDR3 in amino acids: CSVEASGIREQYF. The DNA of the CDR3 is TGCAGCGTTGAGGCTAGCGGGATTCGGGAGCAGTACTTC. This sequence joins TRBV29-1 and TRBJ2-7, with 9 bases aligning to TRBD2. The CDR3 runs 13 residues. In germline, CDR1 is SQVTM, CDR2 ANQGSEA. V lost 3 bases, J lost 7 bases, and 7 bases stayed unmatched.

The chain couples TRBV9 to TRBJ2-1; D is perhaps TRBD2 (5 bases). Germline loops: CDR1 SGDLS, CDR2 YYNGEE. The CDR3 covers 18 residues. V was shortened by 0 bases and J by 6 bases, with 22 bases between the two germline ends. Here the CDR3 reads CASSVVGASWGQVNEQFF. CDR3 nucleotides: TGTGCCAGCAGCGTAGTGGGAGCTTCTTGGGGTCAGGTCAATGAGCAGTTCTTC.

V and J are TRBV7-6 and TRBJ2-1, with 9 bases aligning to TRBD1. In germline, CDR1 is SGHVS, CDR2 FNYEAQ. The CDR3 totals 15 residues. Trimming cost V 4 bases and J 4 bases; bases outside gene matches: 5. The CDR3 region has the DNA TGTGCCAGCAGCTGGGGACAGGGACATTACAATGAGCAGTTCTTC. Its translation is CASSWGQGHYNEQFF.

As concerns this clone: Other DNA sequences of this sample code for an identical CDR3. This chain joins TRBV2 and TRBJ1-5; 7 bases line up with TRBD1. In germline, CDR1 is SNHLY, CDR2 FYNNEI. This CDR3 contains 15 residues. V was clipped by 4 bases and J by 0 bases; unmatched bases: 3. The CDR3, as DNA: TGTGCCAGCAGTGGACAGGGTGATAGCAATCAGCCCCAGCATTTT. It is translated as CASSGQGDSNQPQHF. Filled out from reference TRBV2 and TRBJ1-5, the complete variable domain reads EPEVTQTPSHQVTQMGQEVILRCVPISNHLYFYWYRQILGQKVEFLVSFYNNEISEKSEIFDDQFSVERPDGSNFTLKIRSTKLEDSAMYFCASSGQGDSNQPQHFGDGTRLSIL.

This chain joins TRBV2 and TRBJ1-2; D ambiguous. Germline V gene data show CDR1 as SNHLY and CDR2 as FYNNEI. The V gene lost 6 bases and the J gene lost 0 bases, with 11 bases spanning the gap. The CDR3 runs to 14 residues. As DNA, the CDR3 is TGTGCCAGCAGCGCCCTACAGTCTAACTATGGCTACACCTTC. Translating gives CASSALQSNYGYTF.